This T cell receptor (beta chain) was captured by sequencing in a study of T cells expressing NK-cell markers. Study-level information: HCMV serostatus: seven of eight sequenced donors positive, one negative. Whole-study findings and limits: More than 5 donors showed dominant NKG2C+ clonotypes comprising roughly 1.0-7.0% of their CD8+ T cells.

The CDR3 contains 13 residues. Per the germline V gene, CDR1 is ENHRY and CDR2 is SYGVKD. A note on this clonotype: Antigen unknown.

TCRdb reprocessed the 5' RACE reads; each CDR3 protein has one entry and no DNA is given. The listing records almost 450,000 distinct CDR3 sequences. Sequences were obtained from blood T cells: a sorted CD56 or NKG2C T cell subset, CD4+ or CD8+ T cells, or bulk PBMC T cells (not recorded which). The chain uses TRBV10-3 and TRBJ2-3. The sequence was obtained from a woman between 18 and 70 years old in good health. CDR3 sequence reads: CAIRIPGPDTQYF.